Shown below are 20 T cell receptor beta chains from a single sample sequenced in a study of PD-1 blockade in classical Hodgkin lymphoma. Relapse after autologous stem cell transplantation occurred in every patient, and brentuximab vedotin exposure varied. Profiled with immunoSEQ multiplex PCR; TCRdb holds only in-frame clones, not every one. In the table there are 30,000 to 50,000 clones, around 78% of which are singletons. Sequencing used peripheral blood mononuclear cells (PBMCs), obtained at baseline. The receptors here all came from a human donor with classical Hodgkin lymphoma.

This chain joins TRBV7-4 and TRBJ1-5; D uncertain. Trimming stripped 5 bases from V and 2 bases from J, with 13 bases between. Germline V gene sequence: CDR1 SGHVT, CDR2 SQSDAQ. This CDR3 region has 15 residues. The DNA for the CDR3 is TGTGCCAGCAGCCGGACTCTGGCGGGCAATCAGCCCCAGCATTTT. Translated, it gives CASSRTLAGNQPQHF.

The CDR3 loop is CAISAIGPGYGANVLTF. In DNA form, the CDR3 reads TGTGCCATCAGTGCTATAGGTCCGGGATACGGGGCCAACGTCCTGACTTTC. The genes are TRBV10-3 and TRBJ2-6; tentatively, D is TRBD2 (5 bases). Germline assignment: CDR1 ENHRY and CDR2 SYGVKD. CDR3 length: 17 residues. Trimming cost V 4 bases and J 4 bases, with 17 bases left between them.

The J gene is TRBJ2-7, the V gene TRBV27, with 10 bases identical to TRBD1. The length of the CDR3 is 18 residues. The germline V gene has CDR1 MNHEY and CDR2 SMNVEV (reference sequence). Trimming took 8 bases from V and 3 from J; bases not matched to a gene: 19. This CDR3 reads CASGNRDRGPSDLYEQYF. The CDR3 DNA reads TGTGCCAGCGGGAACCGGGACAGGGGACCCAGCGACCTCTACGAGCAGTACTTC.

This chain uses TRBV29-1 with TRBJ2-7; perhaps TRBD1 as D (6 bases). V lost 1 base, J lost 2 bases, and 12 bases lay in between. Per the germline V gene, CDR1 is SQVTM and CDR2 is ANQGSEA. The CDR3 contains 14 residues. The CDR3 is CSVEVRDKPYEQYF. CDR3 nucleotide sequence: TGCAGCGTTGAAGTCCGGGACAAACCCTACGAGCAGTACTTC.

This rearrangement joins TRBV7-3 to TRBJ2-1; 10 nucleotides match TRBD2. The CDR3 loop spans 23 amino acids. Trimming cost V 0 bases and J 0 bases; bases outside gene matches: 20. Per the germline V gene, CDR1 is SGHTA and CDR2 is FQGTGA. The CDR3 region is CASSLTPGQIGLAGVPSYNEQFF. The CDR3 bases are TGTGCCAGCAGCTTAACCCCGGGACAGATAGGGCTAGCGGGAGTACCCTCCTACAATGAGCAGTTCTTC.

The rearrangement joins TRBV2 to TRBJ2-5; TRBD2 might be the D (6 bases). CDR1 and CDR2 from the germline V gene are SNHLY and FYNNEI. The CDR3 covers 12 residues. CDR3 amino acids: CARREPQETQYF. The CDR3 DNA follows: TGTGCTAGGAGGGAACCTCAAGAGACCCAGTACTTC.

This clone was seen a handful of times. Other DNA sequences of this sample code for an identical CDR3. CDR3: CASSLGGVQETQYF. In DNA, the CDR3 is TGTGCCAGCAGTTTAGGGGGGGTCCAAGAGACCCAGTACTTC. V usage is TRBV28 and J usage is TRBJ2-5, with 7 positions matching TRBD2. Trimming removed 2 bases from V and 1 base from J; junction bases left unmatched: 1. The CDR3 covers 14 residues. Germline-derived CDR1 and CDR2 are MDHEN and SYDVKM.

The table lists this clone with a count of one. The rearrangement joins TRBV6-1 to TRBJ2-7; 7 bases are a match to TRBD1. CDR1 is MNHNS, CDR2 SASEGT, per germline. Trimming at V came to 0 bases and at J to 0 bases, leaving 2 bases not matched to a gene. The CDR3 consists of 15 residues. The CDR3: CASSEAGTASYEQYF. CDR3 coding DNA: TGTGCCAGCAGTGAAGCCGGGACAGCCTCCTACGAGCAGTACTTC.

The rearrangement joins TRBV9 to TRBJ1-3; 8 nucleotides align to TRBD1. V gave up 4 bases and J gave up 0 bases; unmatched junction bases: 3. Germline CDR1 SGDLS, CDR2 YYNGEE. The CDR3 length is 15 residues. The CDR3 DNA is TGTGCCAGCAGCTCGGGACAGGTCTCTGGAAACACCATATATTTT. Translating it yields CASSSGQVSGNTIYF. Variable domain in full (rest from reference TRBV9 and TRBJ1-3): DSGVTQTPKHLITATGQRVTLRCSPRSGDLSVYWYQQSLDQGLQFLIQYYNGEERAKGNILERFSAQQFPDLHSELNLSSLELGDSALYFCASSSGQVSGNTIYFGEGSWLTVV.

V gene TRBV5-4 combines with J gene TRBJ1-5; D is uncertain. The CDR3 sequence is 15 residues long. Germline V gene data show CDR1 as SGHNT and CDR2 as YYREEE (reference sequence). V lost 4 bases to trimming and J lost 2 bases, with 13 bases between them. The CDR3 bases are TGTGCCAGCAGCCGGACTCTGGCGGGCAATCAGCCCCAGCATTTT. This encodes CASSRTLAGNQPQHF.

CDR3 sequence reads: CASSEAPPGGDGEQYF. In nucleotides, the CDR3 is TGTGCCAGCAGTGAAGCTCCCCCCGGGGGCGACGGCGAGCAGTACTTC. The V gene is TRBV2, the J gene TRBJ2-7; D possibly matches TRBD1 or TRBD2 (6 bases each). With 0 bases removed from V and 6 bases from J, the gap between germline ends came to 18 bases. The length of the CDR3 is 16 residues. The germline CDR1 and CDR2 sequences are SNHLY and FYNNEI.

CDR3 protein: CSASDGTEAFF. CDR3 nucleotide sequence: TGCAGTGCTTCCGATGGGACTGAAGCTTTCTTT. This chain joins TRBV20-1 and TRBJ1-1; no reliable D call. The CDR3 loop spans 11 amino acids. CDR1 is DFQATT and CDR2 is SNEGSKA in the germline V gene (reference sequence). V was trimmed by 5 bases and J by 5 bases, leaving 9 bases between them.

The genes are TRBV6-5 and TRBJ1-1; possible D gene TRBD1, 5 bases. CDR1 MNHEY and CDR2 SVGAGI come from the germline V gene. The CDR3 sequence is 15 residues long. Trimming stripped 2 bases from V and 4 bases from J, with 14 bases between. The CDR3 sequence is CASSYRSHGATEAFF. Written as DNA, the CDR3 is TGTGCCAGCAGTTACCGATCTCACGGGGCCACTGAAGCTTTCTTT.

V gene TRBV6-1 combines with J gene TRBJ1-3; TRBD1 matches 8 bases. CDR1 and CDR2 (germline): MNHNS, SASEGT. The V segment lost 8 bases and the J segment 0 bases; nucleotides outside the gene matches: 0. The CDR3 is 13 residues long. CDR3 residues: CASGTGSGNTIYF. CDR3 nucleotide sequence: TGTGCCAGCGGGACAGGCTCTGGAAACACCATATATTTT.

The gene calls are TRBV5-4 and TRBJ1-2, with D maybe TRBD1 (6 bases). CDR3 size: 15 residues. Between the trimmed V and J ends, which lost 0 bases and 3 bases, there was a span of 12 bases. In germline, CDR1 is SGHNT, CDR2 YYREEE (reference sequence). The CDR3 bases are TGTGCCAGCAGCTTGGAGGGGGGCGCGCACTATGGCTACACCTTC. Residues: CASSLEGGAHYGYTF.

J is TRBJ2-3 and V is TRBV18; 8 nucleotides agree with TRBD1. CDR3 length equals 14 residues. The germline V gene has CDR1 KGHSH and CDR2 LQKENI. V was pared by 4 bases and J by 4 bases, with 4 bases of the junction left unmatched. The CDR3 region is CASSLDRESDTQYF. CDR3 in DNA: TGTGCCAGCTCACTGGACAGGGAGTCAGATACGCAGTATTTT.

This clone was seen a single time. The chain carries TRBV19 and TRBJ1-1; 8 bases agree with TRBD1. V gave up 8 bases and J gave up 1 base; unmatched junction bases: 3. Germline V gene sequence: CDR1 LNHDA, CDR2 SQIVND (reference sequence). The CDR3 has 13 amino acids. The CDR3, as DNA: TGTGCCAGTCGACAGGGGAGGAACACTGAAGCTTTCTTT. Its protein product is CASRQGRNTEAFF.

The chain carries TRBV5-5 and TRBJ1-4, with unresolved D. The CDR3 runs to 12 residues. Germline V gene sequence: CDR1 SGHKS, CDR2 YYEKEE (reference sequence). With 3 bases removed from V and 8 bases from J, the gap between germline ends came to 8 bases. The CDR3 DNA is TGTGCCAGCAGCTGGACGGGGGAAAAACTGTTTTTT. It codes for CASSWTGEKLFF.

V and J are TRBV30 and TRBJ2-1; D is uncertain. The germline CDR1 and CDR2 sequences are GTSNPN and SVGIG (reference sequence). The V end was cut by 3 bases, the J end by 9 bases, with 12 bases between. The CDR3 covers 12 residues. The CDR3 loop is CAWSPSPGEQFF. CDR3 nucleotide sequence: TGTGCCTGGAGCCCGAGTCCAGGTGAGCAGTTCTTC.

The rearrangement uses TRBV21-1 and TRBJ1-1. TRBV21-1 is flagged as a pseudogene. This CDR3 has 15 amino acids. CDR3 DNA sequence: TGTGCCAGCAGCACCCTCACAATGGGTGGGACTGAAGCTTTCTTT. Its protein is CASSTLTMGGTEAFF.